A selection of T cell receptor beta chains follows, all from one sample in a study of Graves' ophthalmopathy and Graves' hyperthyroidism. From the multiplex PCR reads, TCRdb called clonotypes with MiXCR, one entry per CDR3 protein. This table has 900,000 to 1,200,000 distinct CDR3 sequences, less than 45% appearing once. Sample: peripheral blood or thyroid tissue (not recorded which). The receptors derive from an adult man with Graves' hyperthyroidism. Both conserved end residues are part of each CDR3. The order of the fields is CDR3 DNA, CDR3 protein, J gene, clone size, V gene, D gene. A D gene is named only where the DNA matches it firmly. A row's size may be missing; if present it is once, few, many or a size class.

CDR3 DNA: TGTGCCAGCAGTGAAACAGATTCTATTGGCTACACCTTC; CDR3 protein: CASSETDSIGYTF; J gene: TRBJ1-2; clone size: .; V gene: TRBV2; D gene: .
CDR3 DNA: TGTGCCAGCCGCCGAGAGCAGGGCACTGAAGCTTTCTTT; CDR3 protein: CASRREQGTEAFF; J gene: TRBJ1-1; clone size: many; V gene: TRBV7-8; D gene: .
CDR3 DNA: TGTGCCAGCAGCTTGGCCGAACACTATGGCTACACCTTC; CDR3 protein: CASSLAEHYGYTF; J gene: TRBJ1-2; clone size: many; V gene: TRBV5-8; D gene: .
CDR3 DNA: TGTGCCAGCAGCTTGAACCTGGGCGTAGGGGTCGGGGAGCTGTTTTTT; CDR3 protein: CASSLNLGVGVGELFF; J gene: TRBJ2-2; clone size: many; V gene: TRBV7-2; D gene: .
CDR3 DNA: TGTGCCAGCAGCTTACCAACTAGCGGGAACTACGAGCAGTACTTC; CDR3 protein: CASSLPTSGNYEQYF; J gene: TRBJ2-7; clone size: .; V gene: TRBV7-8; D gene: TRBD2
CDR3 DNA: TGTGCCTGGAGGGCCGTAGCCTACGAGCAGTACTTC; CDR3 protein: CAWRAVAYEQYF; J gene: TRBJ2-7; clone size: .; V gene: TRBV30; D gene: .
CDR3 DNA: TGTGCCAGCAGTGGATTTCAGCCCACCGGGGAGCTGTTTTTT; CDR3 protein: CASSGFQPTGELFF; J gene: TRBJ2-2; clone size: many; V gene: TRBV2; D gene: .
CDR3 DNA: TGCAGTGCTTGGACAGGGGGAGGACGCTTC; CDR3 protein: CSAWTGGGRF; J gene: TRBJ1-2; clone size: .; V gene: TRBV20-1; D gene: TRBD1
CDR3 DNA: TGTGCTACCGGGGCCCGGGGGTTCTACGAGCAGTACTTC; CDR3 protein: CATGARGFYEQYF; J gene: TRBJ2-7; clone size: few; V gene: TRBV6-5; D gene: .
CDR3 DNA: TGTGCCAGCAGCTTAGAACCTCGGAAAGGCGAGCAGTACTTC; CDR3 protein: CASSLEPRKGEQYF; J gene: TRBJ2-7; clone size: .; V gene: TRBV7-9; D gene: .
CDR3 DNA: TGTGCCACCAGTGAGTCGACTCTTGACAATCAGCCCCAGCATTTT; CDR3 protein: CATSESTLDNQPQHF; J gene: TRBJ1-5; clone size: .; V gene: TRBV10-3; D gene: .
CDR3 DNA: TGTGCCAGCAGCGAGGGAGGGCAGAGGAACACTGAAGCTTTCTTT; CDR3 protein: CASSEGGQRNTEAFF; J gene: TRBJ1-1; clone size: many; V gene: TRBV9; D gene: .
CDR3 DNA: TGCGCCAGCAGCCATGATCCGGGACAGGGGGTGCAAGAGACCCAGTACTTC; CDR3 protein: CASSHDPGQGVQETQYF; J gene: TRBJ2-5; clone size: once; V gene: TRBV4-3; D gene: TRBD1
CDR3 DNA: TGCAGCGGGACGGACAGATCCGAGCAGTACTTC; CDR3 protein: CSGTDRSEQYF; J gene: TRBJ2-7; clone size: many; V gene: TRBV29-1; D gene: .
CDR3 DNA: TGTGCCAGCACCCAGTCCTCTGGGGCCAACGTCCTGACTTTC; CDR3 protein: CASTQSSGANVLTF; J gene: TRBJ2-6; clone size: many; V gene: TRBV2; D gene: .
CDR3 DNA: TGCGCCAGCAGCTTAGGACTCCTAACTAACACTGAAGCTTTCTTT; CDR3 protein: CASSLGLLTNTEAFF; J gene: TRBJ1-1; clone size: many; V gene: TRBV5-1; D gene: .
CDR3 DNA: TGTGCCATCAGTAATCCGCGGGAGGGGTATACCGGGGAGCTGTTTTTT; CDR3 protein: CAISNPREGYTGELFF; J gene: TRBJ2-2; clone size: many; V gene: TRBV10-3; D gene: TRBD2
CDR3 DNA: TGTGCCAGCACCCCCCGCCCCCCCTACGAGCAGTACTTC; CDR3 protein: CASTPRPPYEQYF; J gene: TRBJ2-7; clone size: .; V gene: TRBV6-5; D gene: .
CDR3 DNA: TGTGCCACCAGCAGCCCAAGGCCCCCGGCACAATACTATGGCTACACCTTC; CDR3 protein: CATSSPRPPAQYYGYTF; J gene: TRBJ1-2; clone size: .; V gene: TRBV15; D gene: .
CDR3 DNA: TGTGCCATCAGGGCGAGGACTAGCGGGGAGCTGTTTTTT; CDR3 protein: CAIRARTSGELFF; J gene: TRBJ2-2; clone size: .; V gene: TRBV10-3; D gene: TRBD2
CDR3 DNA: TGTGCCAGCAGCCAAAGTCTCGTCTCCGAGCAGTACTTC; CDR3 protein: CASSQSLVSEQYF; J gene: TRBJ2-7; clone size: many; V gene: TRBV14; D gene: .
CDR3 DNA: TGCAGCGTTGCAGGATATTACACTGAAGCTTTCTTT; CDR3 protein: CSVAGYYTEAFF; J gene: TRBJ1-1; clone size: few; V gene: TRBV29-1; D gene: .
CDR3 DNA: TGTGCCAGCAGGATGCTTCAGGGGGAGACCCAGTACTTC; CDR3 protein: CASRMLQGETQYF; J gene: TRBJ2-5; clone size: .; V gene: TRBV2; D gene: .
CDR3 DNA: TGCGCCAGCACGTCTGGGACATCAGGTACCGAGCAGTACTTC; CDR3 protein: CASTSGTSGTEQYF; J gene: TRBJ2-7; clone size: many; V gene: TRBV10-2; D gene: .
CDR3 DNA: TGTGCCAGCAGTTACTCGACAGAAAATACCTACGAGCAGTACTTC; CDR3 protein: CASSYSTENTYEQYF; J gene: TRBJ2-7; clone size: few; V gene: TRBV6-2/TRBV6-3; D gene: .
CDR3 DNA: TGCGCCAGCAGCGTTGGGACAGACGATCAGCCCCAGCATTTT; CDR3 protein: CASSVGTDDQPQHF; J gene: TRBJ1-5; clone size: few; V gene: TRBV5-1; D gene: TRBD1
CDR3 DNA: TGCAGTGCTTCGACGGGACAGATCTACGAGCAGTACTTC; CDR3 protein: CSASTGQIYEQYF; J gene: TRBJ2-7; clone size: many; V gene: TRBV20-1; D gene: TRBD1
CDR3 DNA: TGTGCCCACCAGGGACACTCCTACGAGCAGTACTTC; CDR3 protein: CAHQGHSYEQYF; J gene: TRBJ2-7; clone size: .; V gene: TRBV10-3; D gene: .
CDR3 DNA: TGCAGCGTTGATAACCGGGACAGGGAAGAAGCTTTCTTT; CDR3 protein: CSVDNRDREEAFF; J gene: TRBJ1-1; clone size: many; V gene: TRBV29-1; D gene: TRBD1
CDR3 DNA: TGTGCCAGCAGCGTAGGGAGAGGGGCGGGAATGAATGGCTACACCTTC; CDR3 protein: CASSVGRGAGMNGYTF; J gene: TRBJ1-2; clone size: .; V gene: TRBV9; D gene: .
CDR3 DNA: TGTGCCAGCAGTGCTAGACTAATGGACTCCTACGAGCAGTACTTC; CDR3 protein: CASSARLMDSYEQYF; J gene: TRBJ2-7; clone size: .; V gene: TRBV2; D gene: .
CDR3 DNA: TGCAGTGCAATGCTTCGGGCGCGGGAGGAGACAGGCGAGCAGTACTTC; CDR3 protein: CSAMLRAREETGEQYF; J gene: TRBJ2-7; clone size: few; V gene: TRBV20-1; D gene: TRBD2
CDR3 DNA: TGTGCCACCAGTGATGCGACAGGGGGCAGGGAGACCCAGTACTTC; CDR3 protein: CATSDATGGRETQYF; J gene: TRBJ2-5; clone size: many; V gene: TRBV24-1; D gene: TRBD1
CDR3 DNA: TGTGCCACCAGCAGAGATCTGAGCACTACCGGGGCCAACGTCCTGACTTTC; CDR3 protein: CATSRDLSTTGANVLTF; J gene: TRBJ2-6; clone size: many; V gene: TRBV15; D gene: .
CDR3 DNA: TGTGCCACCAGCAGTACCGGACTAGCGGTGAACACTGAAGCTTTCTTT; CDR3 protein: CATSSTGLAVNTEAFF; J gene: TRBJ1-1; clone size: .; V gene: TRBV15; D gene: .
CDR3 DNA: TGTGCCACCAGCGGCACCGCCGGGGGGGGACGGAATCAGCCCCAGCATTTT; CDR3 protein: CATSGTAGGGRNQPQHF; J gene: TRBJ1-5; clone size: .; V gene: TRBV15; D gene: .
CDR3 DNA: TGTGCCAGCAGCCAACGGTTGGGGGTTTACGAGCAGTACTTC; CDR3 protein: CASSQRLGVYEQYF; J gene: TRBJ2-7; clone size: .; V gene: TRBV5-5; D gene: .
CDR3 DNA: TGTGCCAGCAGTTACTCGCTATCTGGAGGGCCAAAGACCCAGTACTTC; CDR3 protein: CASSYSLSGGPKTQYF; J gene: TRBJ2-5; clone size: .; V gene: TRBV6-6; D gene: .
CDR3 DNA: TGTGCCAGCAGTGACTCGGCCAGACCTGGAAACACCATATATTTT; CDR3 protein: CASSDSARPGNTIYF; J gene: TRBJ1-3; clone size: .; V gene: TRBV10-3; D gene: .
CDR3 DNA: TGTGCTAGTGGTTTAGGGACTGAAGCTTTCTTT; CDR3 protein: CASGLGTEAFF; J gene: TRBJ1-1; clone size: many; V gene: TRBV12-5; D gene: .
CDR3 DNA: TGTGCCAGCAGCCAGAGACCCATCCGGGGCACAGATACGCAGTATTTT; CDR3 protein: CASSQRPIRGTDTQYF; J gene: TRBJ2-3; clone size: .; V gene: TRBV14; D gene: .